These 13 T cell receptor beta chains were all obtained from the same sample, sequenced in a study of T cell responses to AZD1222 COVID-19 vaccine. Using immunoSEQ multiplex PCR, the repertoire was profiled, and TCRdb retains in-frame clones only, with some absent. The sample has about 84,000 clones; approximately 83% are singletons. Sequenced material: peripheral blood, taken 28 days after the second AZD1222 dose. Source of these receptors: an adult who received the AZD1222 COVID-19 vaccine.

V and J are TRBV4-1 and TRBJ1-2; D is undetermined. Germline V gene data show CDR1 as MGHRA and CDR2 as YSYEKL. CDR3 size: 15 residues. V shed 0 bases and J shed 4 bases, with 12 bases lying between them. As DNA, the CDR3 is TGCGCCAGCAGCCAAGATCGGGGAACGGGCTATGGCTACACCTTC. Translating it yields CASSQDRGTGYGYTF.

The rearrangement joins TRBV3-1 (or the pseudogene TRBV3-2) to TRBJ1-3; D is unresolved. Germline CDR1 is LGHDT and CDR2 is YNNKEL (reference sequence). V was cut by 3 bases and J by 4 bases, with 4 bases left in between. This CDR3 has 12 residues. The CDR3 nucleotides are TGTGCCAGCAGCCACAAAGGAAACACCATATATTTT. Translated, it gives CASSHKGNTIYF.

The chain joins TRBV5-1 to TRBJ2-1, with 11 bases lining up with TRBD2. This CDR3 has 16 amino acids. Trimming cost V 0 bases and J 5 bases; bases outside gene matches: 4. Germline V CDR1 and CDR2: SGHRS, YFSETQ. The CDR3 region has the DNA TGCGCCAGCAGCTTGGACGGGACTAGCGGTCACAATGAGCAGTTCTTC. Translating it yields CASSLDGTSGHNEQFF. The full variable domain, in which reference TRBV5-1 and TRBJ2-1 provide the parts outside the CDR3, is KAGVTQTPRYLIKTRGQQVTLSCSPISGHRSVSWYQQTPGQGLQFLFEYFSETQRNKGNFPGRFSGRQFSNSRSEMNVSTLELGDSALYLCASSLDGTSGHNEQFFGPGTRLTVL.

The chain carries TRBV7-2 and TRBJ2-7, with 10 bases matching TRBD1. CDR3 length: 14 amino acids. Germline V CDR1 and CDR2: SGHTA, FQGNSA. V shed 5 bases, J shed 4 bases, and the junction held 5 bases outside the gene matches. The CDR3 DNA follows: TGTGCCAGCAGCACTGGACAGGGGGGGTACGAGCAGTACTTC. As protein: CASSTGQGGYEQYF.

J is TRBJ1-3 and V is TRBV19; no definite D call. CDR3 size: 14 residues. Trimming took 7 bases from V and 0 from J, leaving 10 bases between them. CDR1 and CDR2 (germline): LNHDA, SQIVND (reference sequence). The DNA of the CDR3 is TGTGCCAGTACCCCAATCGTCTCTGGAAACACCATATATTTT. It encodes CASTPIVSGNTIYF.

This rearrangement joins TRBV19 to TRBJ1-1; 7 positions match TRBD1. The CDR3 consists of 12 residues. J gave up 4 bases and V 6 bases, and 2 bases lay outside the gene matches. Germline values: CDR1 LNHDA, CDR2 SQIVND (reference sequence). CDR3 DNA sequence: TGTGCCAGTAGCCCAGGGGGCACTGAAGCTTTCTTT. Amino acid sequence: CASSPGGTEAFF.

V and J are TRBV12-3 or TRBV12-4 and TRBJ1-2; D ambiguous. The V and J ends lost 4 bases and 5 bases respectively, with 8 bases between them. The CDR3 covers 12 residues. CDR3 loop: CASSSGRYGYTF. CDR3 nucleotides: TGTGCCAGCAGTTCTGGCAGATATGGCTACACCTTC.

The chain links TRBV4-1 to TRBJ2-7, with TRBD1 identical over 7 bases. CDR3 length: 15 residues. The junction had 8 bases not matched to a gene; V was cut back by 6 bases and J by 0 bases. Germline lookup yields CDR1 MGHRA and CDR2 YSYEKL. CDR3 region: CASSVDRDSSYEQYF. In nucleotides, the CDR3 is TGCGCCAGCAGTGTAGACAGGGATAGCTCCTACGAGCAGTACTTC.

The J gene is TRBJ1-1, the V gene TRBV11-3; D gene uncertain. CDR3 length: 13 residues. V was clipped by 0 bases and J by 9 bases, with 11 bases between them. CDR1 is SGHNT and CDR2 is YENEEA in the germline V gene. CDR3 loop: CASSLERNYKAFF. DNA of the CDR3: TGTGCCAGCAGCTTAGAACGGAACTACAAAGCTTTCTTT.

The V and J genes are TRBV6-2 or TRBV6-3 and TRBJ1-6, with TRBD1 matching 9 bases. Germline-derived CDR1 and CDR2 are MNHEY and SVGEGT. V was clipped by 6 bases and J by 8 bases; unmatched bases: 8. The CDR3 covers 15 residues. The CDR3 spells CASSIAGTGYSPLHF. CDR3 coding DNA: TGTGCCAGCAGCATTGCCGGGACAGGGTATTCACCCCTCCACTTT.

V is TRBV9 and J is TRBJ1-4; TRBD1 aligns across 11 bases. The germline gives CDR1 SGDLS, CDR2 YYNGEE. The CDR3 has 17 amino acids. J lost 1 base, V lost 4 bases, and 6 bases had no gene match. DNA of the CDR3: TGTGCCAGCAGCACGCGGACAGGGGGCTTAACTAATGAAAAACTGTTTTTT. Protein sequence: CASSTRTGGLTNEKLFF.

The chain is built from TRBV7-3 and TRBJ2-1; a weak D match, TRBD1 (6 bases). CDR3 length equals 15 residues. The germline V gene encodes CDR1 SGHTA and CDR2 FQGTGA. V shed 4 bases and J shed 2 bases, with 12 bases lying between them. Here the CDR3 DNA reads TGTGCCAGCAGCTATCCAGGGGCGACCTACAATGAGCAGTTCTTC. Translation gives CASSYPGATYNEQFF.

CDR3 sequence reads: CASSLEGGTNEKLFF. CDR3 nucleotide sequence: TGTGCCAGCAGCTTAGAGGGGGGCACTAATGAAAAACTGTTTTTT. The J gene is TRBJ1-4, the V gene TRBV7-2, with D possibly matching TRBD1 (6 bases). CDR1 and CDR2 from the germline V gene are SGHTA and FQGNSA. The CDR3 runs to 15 residues. Trimming cost V 1 base and J 2 bases, with 8 bases left between them.